These 27 T cell receptor beta chains were sequenced from one sample in a study of Ad26.COV2.S vaccination and SARS-CoV-2 variants. The table came from immunoSEQ multiplex PCR; TCRdb's copy has only in-frame clones and leaves some out. The data hold around 450,000 clones, with about 89% observed a single time. Indicated treatment: around 19 received Ad26.COV2.S at low or high dose, single or two shots; 5 received placebo; per-sample allocation not given. The samples were gathered on day 63 after the first injection of vaccine or placebo. The sample consisted of peripheral blood, taken in a trial of Ad26.COV2.S vaccine versus placebo. Receptors originate from a person between 18 and 65 years old who received the Ad26.COV2.S COVID-19 vaccine or a placebo.

This clone was detected once. The chain carries TRBV24-1 and TRBJ2-1; D not resolved. Trimming stripped 6 bases from V and 5 bases from J, with 7 bases between. The CDR3 spans 12 residues. Germline CDR1 reads KGHDR; CDR2 reads SFDVKD. Here the CDR3 DNA reads TGTGCCACCAGTAGCTCAAACAATGAGCAGTTCTTC. Its translation: CATSSSNNEQFF.

J is TRBJ1-5 and V is TRBV30; 9 nucleotides align to TRBD1. J was trimmed by 7 bases and V by 5 bases; bases with no gene match: 15. In germline, CDR1 is GTSNPN, CDR2 SVGIG (reference sequence). CDR3 length: 16 residues. The CDR3 DNA reads TGTGCCTGGGGACCGGGACAGGGCCTACTGGGACAGCCCCAGCATTTT. Its protein is CAWGPGQGLLGQPQHF.

In this sample, this clone turned up a few times. This rearrangement joins TRBV3-1 (or the pseudogene TRBV3-2) to TRBJ1-2; D not resolved. Trimming shortened V by 5 bases and J by 7 bases, and 20 bases separated the two germline ends. The CDR3 is 15 residues long. Looked up from germline, CDR1 is LGHDT and CDR2 is YNNKEL (reference sequence). This chain's CDR3 is CASSSLGIGPIGYTF. Here the CDR3 DNA reads TGTGCCAGCAGCTCTCTAGGGATTGGGCCCATTGGCTACACCTTC.

The CDR3 loop is CASSIDRARVMNTEAFF. As DNA, the CDR3 is TGTGCCAGTAGTATAGACCGGGCCCGTGTGATGAACACTGAAGCTTTCTTT. J is TRBJ1-1 and V is TRBV19, with D unclear. Germline loops: CDR1 LNHDA, CDR2 SQIVND (reference sequence). The CDR3 runs to 17 residues. Trimming stripped 0 bases from V and 0 bases from J, with 14 bases between.

This clone appeared once. The chain couples TRBV11-2 to TRBJ1-5; no definite D call. CDR1 is SGHAT, CDR2 FQNNGV, per germline. The CDR3 sequence is 13 residues long. The V end was cut by 0 bases, the J end by 7 bases, with 7 bases between. The CDR3 DNA follows: TGTGCCAGCAGCTTAGATTTGAGGCAGCCCCAGCATTTT. It codes for CASSLDLRQPQHF.

The CDR3 region is CASRFVEGLYEQYF. CDR3 sequence (DNA): TGCGCCAGCAGATTTGTGGAGGGACTCTACGAGCAGTACTTC. The chain carries TRBV5-1 and TRBJ2-7; D perhaps matches TRBD2 (6 bases). The CDR3 totals 14 residues. Looked up from germline, CDR1 is SGHRS and CDR2 is YFSETQ. V lost 5 bases and J lost 3, with 15 bases in between. The full variable domain, completed using reference TRBV5-1 and TRBJ2-7, is KAGVTQTPRYLIKTRGQQVTLSCSPISGHRSVSWYQQTPGQGLQFLFEYFSETQRNKGNFPGRFSGRQFSNSRSEMNVSTLELGDSALYLCASRFVEGLYEQYFGPGTRLTVT.

This chain links TRBV7-8 with TRBJ1-6; D call uncertain. This CDR3 region has 14 residues. V was trimmed by 1 base and J by 7 bases, leaving 8 bases between them. CDR1 and CDR2 (germline): SGHVS, FQNEAQ. The CDR3 loop reads CASSLDRANSPLHF. In DNA, the CDR3 is TGTGCCAGCAGCTTAGATCGGGCGAATTCACCCCTCCACTTT.

This clone was seen a single time. V gene TRBV21-1 combines with J gene TRBJ2-7. TRBV21-1 is marked as a pseudogene. The CDR3 length is 11 residues. CDR3 sequence reads: CASIHIPEQYF. DNA of the CDR3: TGTGCCAGCATCCATATACCCGAGCAGTACTTC.

The chain recombines TRBV27 with TRBJ2-2, with D perhaps TRBD1 or TRBD2 (5 bases each). CDR3 length equals 15 residues. Germline values: CDR1 MNHEY, CDR2 SMNVEV (reference sequence). The V gene lost 3 bases and the J gene lost 6 bases, with 14 bases spanning the gap. The CDR3 DNA sequence: TGTGCCAGCAGTTTCGGCAGGGACGGCGCCGGGGAGCTGTTTTTT. It yields the protein CASSFGRDGAGELFF.

V and J are TRBV9 and TRBJ2-1; 11 bases fit TRBD2. The CDR3 loop spans 13 amino acids. Germline-derived CDR1 and CDR2 are SGDLS and YYNGEE. V lost 4 bases, J lost 6 bases, and 0 bases stayed unmatched. The CDR3 nucleotides are TGTGCCAGCAGCACTAGCGGGGGCAATGAGCAGTTCTTC. Translated: CASSTSGGNEQFF.

The gene calls are TRBV4-1 and TRBJ1-5; D may be TRBD1 (5 bases). Between the trimmed V and J ends, which lost 2 bases and 6 bases, there was a span of 11 bases. Looked up from germline, CDR1 is MGHRA and CDR2 is YSYEKL. The CDR3 is 14 residues long. The CDR3 loop reads CASSQQGEGQPQHF. The CDR3 bases are TGCGCCAGCAGCCAACAGGGCGAGGGTCAGCCCCAGCATTTT.

The table lists this clone with a count of one. V usage is TRBV5-1 and J usage is TRBJ1-1; D gene ambiguous. Germline CDR1 and CDR2: SGHRS and YFSETQ. V lost 1 base and J 1 base, leaving 11 bases between the germline ends. There are 15 residues in the CDR3. CDR3 nucleotides: TGCGCCAGCAGCTTGACCTTTGGAGAGAACACTGAAGCTTTCTTT. Amino acid sequence: CASSLTFGENTEAFF. Full variable domain (missing parts from reference TRBV5-1 and TRBJ1-1): KAGVTQTPRYLIKTRGQQVTLSCSPISGHRSVSWYQQTPGQGLQFLFEYFSETQRNKGNFPGRFSGRQFSNSRSEMNVSTLELGDSALYLCASSLTFGENTEAFFGQGTRLTVV.

V gene TRBV3-1 (or the pseudogene TRBV3-2) combines with J gene TRBJ1-4; TRBD1 agrees at 8 bases. The CDR3 loop spans 16 amino acids. Looked up from germline, CDR1 is LGHDT and CDR2 is YNNKEL (reference sequence). With V trimmed by 3 bases and J by 7 bases, 10 bases remained unmatched. The CDR3 sequence: CASSHPLQGGREKLFF. The CDR3, as DNA: TGTGCCAGCAGCCACCCACTACAGGGGGGTCGTGAAAAACTGTTTTTT.

The chain uses TRBV19 and TRBJ1-4, with TRBD1 matching 7 bases. Germline loops: CDR1 LNHDA, CDR2 SQIVND (reference sequence). The trim removed 0 bases at V and 3 bases at J, leaving 4 bases unmatched. The CDR3 has 16 residues. In DNA, the CDR3 is TGTGCCAGTAGTATAGATCGACAGGGCTCTAATGAAAAACTGTTTTTT. It is translated as CASSIDRQGSNEKLFF.

A word on this clone: The sample carries other DNA sequences with the same CDR3. The chain has TRBV11-2 and TRBJ1-1; D gene uncertain. The CDR3 is 12 residues long. V was cut by 8 bases and J by 4 bases, with 11 bases left in between. CDR1 and CDR2 (germline): SGHAT, FQNNGV. The CDR3 reads CASSRWGTEAFF. For the CDR3, the DNA is TGTGCCAGCTCCCGGTGGGGCACTGAAGCTTTCTTT.

V is TRBV27 and J is TRBJ1-2; 7 bases are a match to TRBD1. The V gene's germline CDR1 is MNHEY and CDR2 SMNVEV (reference sequence). Trimming took 6 bases from V and 2 from J; bases not matched to a gene: 3. The CDR3 totals 13 residues. CDR3 DNA sequence: TGTGCCAGCAGCCGAGGGGGCAACTATGGCTACACCTTC. This translates into CASSRGGNYGYTF.

The chain links TRBV5-4 to TRBJ2-5; possible D gene TRBD2, 6 bases. CDR1 is SGHNT and CDR2 is YYREEE in the germline V gene (reference sequence). V lost 0 bases, J lost 3 bases, and 9 bases lay in between. CDR3 length: 14 amino acids. The CDR3 region is CASSLAGGKETQYF. The CDR3 coding sequence is TGTGCCAGCAGCTTGGCCGGCGGGAAAGAGACCCAGTACTTC.

This clone was seen more than once but under ten times. The J gene is TRBJ2-5, the V gene TRBV4-2; the D is unclear. This CDR3 is 16 amino acids long. Germline values: CDR1 LGHNA, CDR2 YNFKEQ. Trimming stripped 0 bases from V and 2 bases from J, with 13 bases between. The CDR3 loop is CASSQDPSGPQETQYF. Here the CDR3 DNA reads TGTGCCAGCAGCCAAGATCCGTCCGGGCCGCAAGAGACCCAGTACTTC.

The chain employs TRBV12-2 and TRBJ2-1; the table calls TRBD2, which could not be checked here. TRBV12-2 is a pseudogene. The CDR3 extends over 17 amino acids. CDR3 in DNA: TGTGCAAGTCGCGACCCCAGGGGACTAGCGGGAGTGGATGAGCAGTTCTTC. Its protein is CASRDPRGLAGVDEQFF.

This clone was seen only once. The chain is built from TRBV6-1 and TRBJ2-3; 9 bases fit TRBD1. The V gene end was trimmed by 4 bases and the J gene end by 6 bases; junction bases not matched to a gene: 11. The CDR3 is 16 residues long. CDR1 is MNHNS, CDR2 SASEGT, per germline. The CDR3 sequence is CASSVRLGQGRDTQYF. The CDR3 nucleotides read TGTGCCAGCAGTGTACGCTTGGGACAGGGTCGGGATACGCAGTATTTT.

The chain carries TRBV7-9 and TRBJ2-7; 8 nucleotides agree with TRBD1. J lost 7 bases, V lost 5 bases, and 16 bases had no gene match. The CDR3 spans 16 residues. Germline values: CDR1 SEHNR, CDR2 FQNEAQ (reference sequence). The CDR3 nucleotides are TGTGCCAGCAGCCCACCGGTGGACAGGGAGGTATGGGAGCAGTACTTC. This gives the protein CASSPPVDREVWEQYF.

Notes on this clone: The identical CDR3 is also encoded by other nucleotide sequences in the sample. This chain uses TRBV3-1 (or the pseudogene TRBV3-2) with TRBJ2-1; perhaps TRBD1 as D (6 bases). The germline gives CDR1 LGHDT, CDR2 YNNKEL (reference sequence). Trimming cost V 2 bases and J 0 bases, with 8 bases left between them. The CDR3 is made up of 15 amino acids. CDR3 sequence reads: CASSQRGGSYNEQFF. The CDR3 nucleotides read TGTGCCAGCAGCCAAAGAGGGGGCTCCTACAATGAGCAGTTCTTC.

The chain carries TRBV3-1 (or the pseudogene TRBV3-2) and TRBJ2-1; 9 bases are a match to TRBD1. The CDR3 is 13 residues long. Germline V gives CDR1 LGHDT, CDR2 YNNKEL (reference sequence). Unmatched junction bases numbered 3, after V lost 5 bases and J lost 7 bases. Here the CDR3 reads CASSGTGRNEQFF. CDR3 nucleotides: TGTGCCAGCAGCGGGACAGGGCGGAATGAGCAGTTCTTC.

The genes are TRBV12-3 or TRBV12-4 and TRBJ2-1; weak D call: TRBD2 (5 bases). Trimming took off 7 bases at V and 9 bases at J, with 13 bases between the two ends. The CDR3 runs 12 residues. The DNA for the CDR3 is TGTGCCAGCATCGGACCTCGGGGTGAGCAGTTCTTC. Its translation: CASIGPRGEQFF.

This clone has just a few counts. This rearrangement joins TRBV2 to TRBJ1-1; D uncertain. CDR3 length: 12 amino acids. Germline-derived CDR1 and CDR2 are SNHLY and FYNNEI. V lost 7 bases to trimming and J lost 3 bases, with 9 bases between them. CDR3 coding DNA: TGTGCCAGCACAAGGATGGACACTGAAGCTTTCTTT. This codes for CASTRMDTEAFF. Variable domain in full (rest from reference TRBV2 and TRBJ1-1): EPEVTQTPSHQVTQMGQEVILRCVPISNHLYFYWYRQILGQKVEFLVSFYNNEISEKSEIFDDQFSVERPDGSNFTLKIRSTKLEDSAMYFCASTRMDTEAFFGQGTRLTVV.

The chain links TRBV9 to TRBJ1-2, with 11 bases fitting TRBD1. Germline V CDR1 and CDR2: SGDLS, YYNGEE. This CDR3 region has 15 residues. Germline trimming cut 3 bases from V and 5 bases from J; bases unmatched to any gene: 6. CDR3: CASSEGQGAGYGYTF. CDR3 coding DNA: TGTGCCAGCAGCGAAGGACAGGGGGCCGGGTATGGCTACACCTTC.

The chain has TRBV19 and TRBJ1-2; TRBD1 aligns across 9 bases. The CDR3 is made up of 13 amino acids. The V gene end was trimmed by 5 bases and the J gene end by 7 bases; junction bases not matched to a gene: 5. Germline-derived CDR1 and CDR2 are LNHDA and SQIVND (reference sequence). The CDR3 reads CASSLGGQGGYTF. In DNA, the CDR3 is TGTGCCAGTAGTCTTGGGGGACAGGGTGGCTACACCTTC.